The T cell receptor beta chain under discussion was sequenced for a study of shared clonotypes between healthy human individuals. For the study at large: The donor pool was made up of a couple of women and a few men aged 18 to 49.

The CDR3 consists of 15 residues. Trimming cost V 6 bases and J 2 bases; bases outside gene matches: 7. Germline V lookup: CDR1 KGHSH, CDR2 LQKENI. Measured with immunoSEQ multiplex PCR; TCRdb has only the in-frame clones, and not every one. The profile shows more than 1,200,000 clones, about 98.5% of them singletons. Sequencing input: naive CD4+ T cells sorted from blood. Subset reported: CD45RA+ positively selected. This chain uses TRBV18 with TRBJ1-2; 9 bases fit TRBD1. This sequence was found in a man between 25 and 39 years old in good health. CDR3 residues: CASSEGTGTNYGYTF. The CDR3 DNA reads TGTGCCAGCTCTGAGGGGACAGGGACCAACTATGGCTACACCTTC.